Sequencing of this T cell receptor beta chain was carried out in a study of blood T cell repertoires in COVID-19. In the study overall: Samples representing acute and convalescent COVID-19 were sourced from the United States, Italy and Spain. Sources were T cells, B-cell-depleted T cells, or PBMCs; the material itself was cDNA or gDNA.

Each participant's cohort was designated according to participant-reported clinical history. Using immunoSEQ multiplex PCR, the repertoire was profiled, and TCRdb retains in-frame clones only, with some absent. In the table there are about 250,000 clones, about 85% of which are singletons. Source material: PBMCs or T cells enriched from blood (not recorded which). The receptor was isolated from a woman between 25 and 40 years old with acute COVID-19.

The CDR3 coding sequence is TGTGCCAGCAGCGAAGGACAGGGCTTCAATCAGCCCCAGCATTTT. It yields the protein CASSEGQGFNQPQHF. The V call is TRBV13, the J call TRBJ1-5, with TRBD1 matching over 8 bases. The germline V gene has CDR1 PRHDT and CDR2 FYEKMQ (reference sequence). The CDR3 totals 15 residues. The V segment lost 5 bases and the J segment 3 bases; nucleotides outside the gene matches: 6.